This T cell receptor (beta chain) was profiled in a study of control samples from healthy donors and cancer patients. Measured with immunoSEQ multiplex PCR; TCRdb has only the in-frame clones, and not every one. The profile shows over 150,000 clones, approximately 94% of them singletons. Germline V gene lookup returns CDR1 MNHNS and CDR2 SASEGT. The CDR3 consists of 13 residues. V was shortened by 3 bases and J by 4 bases, with 10 bases between the two germline ends. Sequencing was carried out using PBMCs. The V gene is TRBV6-1, the J gene TRBJ2-7; no clear D. The receptor comes from a man aged 55 to 70 with colorectal cancer. CDR3 sequence: CASSELAGYEQYF. CDR3 coding DNA: TGTGCCAGCAGTGAGCTTGCTGGTTACGAGCAGTACTTC.